This TCR beta chain was recovered during a study of Ad26.COV2.S vaccination and SARS-CoV-2 variants. V shed 6 bases and J shed 6 bases, with 15 bases lying between them. This CDR3 comprises 13 residues. Germline V CDR1 and CDR2: SGHNT, YYREEE (reference sequence). Treatment meaning: some 20 received Ad26.COV2.S at low or high dose, single or two shots; about 5 received placebo; per-sample allocation not given. Repertoires come from day 63 after the first vaccine or placebo injection. Using immunoSEQ multiplex PCR, the repertoire was profiled, and TCRdb retains in-frame clones only, with some absent. The sample has roughly 390,000 clones; about 85% are singletons.

The chain uses TRBV5-4 and TRBJ1-1; D possibly corresponds to TRBD1 (6 bases). The sequencing here drew on peripheral blood, taken in a trial of Ad26.COV2.S vaccine versus placebo. The receptor was isolated from a person between 18 and 59 years old who received the Ad26.COV2.S COVID-19 vaccine or a placebo. The CDR3 sequence is CASNLDRSSEAFF. Written as DNA, the CDR3 is TGTGCCAGCAACCTTGACAGGTCCTCTGAAGCTTTCTTT.